This T cell receptor (beta chain) was obtained from a study of cytomegalovirus exposure and HLA in healthy donors (dated by TCRdb to 2015 to 2018). General notes on the study: According to an earlier analysis of 587 of the donors, 150 million to 200 million T cells yielded roughly 110 million unique TCR beta sequences and 276 Gb of sequence data. All discovery cohort repertoires had been generated using a single sequencing platform. Donor age, sex, ethnicity and CMV serostatus were compiled alongside the repertoire data. The study used immunosequencing to profile the T cell repertoires of some 600 subjects and linked those repertoires to cytomegalovirus serostatus. HLA typing covered class I and class II loci at four-digit resolution. An earlier analysis of fewer than 700 of the donors applied high-throughput TCR beta sequencing to assess whether each TCR beta V gene segment acted as functional or pseudogenic. In a later genetic analysis, genome-wide SNP genotypes for about 65% of the roughly 700 donors were used, and that subset was treated as a discovery cohort. To predict cytomegalovirus infection status, the study brought together high-throughput TCR immunosequencing, statistical association of individual TCRs with disease status, and machine learning. The number of typed donors differed by locus: roughly 620-640 for A, B, C, DRB1 and DQB1; roughly 510 for DQA1; approximately 610 for DPA1; and approximately 450 for DPB1. Besides the first cohort of about 730 subjects, a separate validation cohort made up of over 95 different subjects was used. In a later analysis, previously published TCR beta repertoires from several hundred donors were re-analyzed and high-resolution HLA genotyping was added so that TCR occurrence patterns could be studied. The genetic ancestry cluster associated with self-reported Caucasian donors included 81% of the roughly 390 genotyped donors. A handful of DR-DQ haplotypes were handled as single units for association and clustering because linkage in the cohort was strong. Rather than drawing on any new phenotypic data, the later analysis identified candidate immune exposures from TCR beta sequences and the way those sequences occurred across donors. On average, around 200,000 unique TCR beta nucleotide sequences were sequenced per donor among 398 genotyped donors of the cohort, with roughly 18% of those sequences being non-productive. An early release covering 500 to 750 HLA-typed donors comprised about 320 gigabases of sequencing data and 85 million or so unique TCR sequences. The aim of the study was to test whether cataloging public T cell receptors could identify signatures of past pathogen exposure. Beyond this particular receptor, the publication reports: A cluster of highly shared sequence variants was judged likely to represent a technical artifact of the sequencing pipeline. In the study, 150 to 200 TCR beta chains were listed as associated with cytomegalovirus. Because counts were too low, seventeen rarely observed V segments, including chromosome 9 orphons, were left out of the earlier analysis of approximately 580 of the donors. Compared with the 666-donor mean, donors in an Asian-associated ancestry cluster had fewer N-insertions in productive TCRs, according to a later genetic analysis. In an earlier analysis of about 540 of the donors, most TCR beta V segments were observed in productive rearrangements about 90% or about 30% of the time, broadly matching IMGT annotations. Sequencing depth was assumed to be roughly uniform across donors in the presence/absence analyses, though that assumption may not hold. Immune exposure information for the cohort was limited to CMV serostatus. Several of the top co-occurrence clusters appeared to be linked to parvovirus B19, influenza, CMV and Epstein-Barr virus, according to a later analysis. A later analysis found that most CMV-associated TCR beta chains appeared HLA-restricted, with HLA associations seemingly driven largely by CMV exposure. A further reported finding was that TCR beta sequences accurately predicted the HLA-A and HLA-B alleles for most subjects in the first cohort. In vitro tests confirmed that three of the cytomegalovirus-associated TCR beta chains recognize cytomegalovirus antigens. In a later analysis, 15,000 to 20,000 TCR beta sequences were associated with specific HLA alleles at a false discovery rate of 0.05. In a later analysis, TCR association rates were found to vary across HLA loci, with the most associated TCRs seen for DRB1 alleles and the fewest for HLA-C alleles. The authors suggested that the approach could potentially be generalized to other disease states and immunological phenotypes. The cohort was sequenced for TCR beta chains only, and without alpha or paired-chain data the features that could be detected were limited. The classifier was reported to diagnose cytomegalovirus status with high specificity and sensitivity in both the original and validation cohorts. Linkage disequilibrium might explain the correlated functional status among segregating V segments, but an unknown experimental factor could not be excluded. While some public TCRs were present in many individuals, most TCR sequences turned up only very rarely across donors. Compared with equally common non-associated chains, HLA-associated TCR beta chains in a later analysis were more clonally expanded and had lower generation probabilities. A later genetic analysis associated a missense DCLRE1C variant with V-gene and J-gene trimming of TCR beta chains, and an independent cohort replicated the association. Assigning TCR associations to individual alleles was difficult when HLA alleles, especially DR and DQ, strongly co-occurred. Because HLA typing was unavailable for some donors at each locus, only the typed subset was used in association tests.

Library prep was done by the immunoSEQ multiplex PCR assay. A mixture of 60 forward primers for TCR Vbeta segments and 13 reverse primers for TCR Jbeta segments was used in the multiplex PCR. Amplification of the CDR3 region of rearranged TCR beta genes was performed with a multiplex PCR assay on genomic DNA. On the Illumina HiSeq System, the amplified TCR beta libraries were sequenced as 87-base-pair reads. The authors' analysis ran thus. Across the 670 or so repertoires, a later analysis counted tens of millions of unique TCR beta chains, some 11 million of which were shared by at least two donors. A nearest-neighbor algorithm error-corrected the raw reads and collapsed the reads into unique sequences, merging closely related sequences to remove PCR and sequencing errors. V, D and J gene segments were assigned by aligning CDR3 sequences to IMGT reference sequences. For a sequence to be retained, a match of at least six nucleotides to both a V gene segment and a J gene segment was required. Rearrangements were called productive when the CDR3 lacked stop codons and stayed in frame with V and J; all others were non-productive. CDR3 was defined by IMGT convention, running from the second conserved V-encoded cysteine to the conserved J-encoded phenylalanine. The earlier analysis of about 610 of the donors excluded any sequence lacking an unambiguous match to a single V gene segment. An earlier analysis of several hundred of the donors called V segments functional above 56.7% productive rearrangements and segregating when the between-donor standard deviation exceeded 5%. To diagnose cytomegalovirus status from the catalog of TCR beta chain sequences, a statistical classification framework was built. A later analysis assigned V and J genes by comparing TCR nucleotide sequences with IMGT/GENE-DB human TR gene sequences. In a later analysis, CDR3 sequences and most-parsimonious VDJ recombination scenarios were assigned using the TCRdist pipeline. In a later analysis, each TCR beta chain was defined by its CDR3 amino acid sequence together with its V-gene family, and reads lacking a unique V-gene family were excluded. To address suspected cross-contamination and a sequencing artifact, a later analysis removed approximately 590 highly shared, low-generation-probability nucleotide sequences. For each public chain, a later analysis derived a clonal expansion index from normalized ranks of inferred template counts within each repertoire. Generation probabilities in a later analysis came from a VDJ recombination model fitted to out-of-frame rearrangements, and those results were checked against IGoR. In a later analysis, TCR-TCR, TCR-HLA and TCR-CMV co-occurrence was scored with hypergeometric tests, and a repertoire-size bias correction was applied to TCR pairs. To estimate false discovery rates, a later analysis permuted the HLA or CMV assignments 20 times. In a later analysis, co-occurring TCRs were grouped with DBSCAN, and TCRdist sequence similarity was added when clustering was performed within HLA-allele-positive subsets. For co-occurrence clustering, repertoires with fewer than 30,000 or more than 120,000 public chains were excluded, along with roughly 5 repertoires with anomalous nucleotide sharing. In its TCRdb copy, this immuneACCESS table keeps in-frame sequences only and misses some clones. Where compared with another copy, unresolved V genes explain less than half of these, and the others have no known cause. V, J and clone size were drawn from that table, and D and trimming were deduced from the DNA. The sample has approximately 110,000 clones on record, approximately 72% of them singletons. The ten top clones hold 8.2% of the sample.

The cohort comprised approximately 700 healthy bone marrow donors. At the time of sampling, all cohort members were nominally healthy, though unrecorded immune exposures were likely present. The donor was CMV seropositive and belonged to the group of more than 250 seropositive cohort members. Each donor provided a peripheral blood sample, and peripheral blood mononuclear cells were used for TCR beta sequencing. Genomic DNA was extracted from the blood cell samples with the Qiagen DNeasy Blood Extraction Kit. A remark on this clone: Its target antigen remains unknown. Per-base quality was not reported, and no clone a single base away is much larger than it.

The sequence was obtained from a woman between 40 and 50 years old in good health and CMV-seropositive. The sample taken for sequencing was PBMCs.

The DNA reads as follows: TGTGCCAGCAGTTCGTCAAAGGCGGTCTATGGCTACACCTTC. Its translation is CASSSSKAVYGYTF. Recombination linked TRBV6-1 to TRBJ1-2; the D gene is unclear. CDR3 length: 14 amino acids, cysteine to phenylalanine. Only the CDR3 portion is preserved as DNA: 42 bases, with reading frame beginning at the first base. CDR1 is given as MNHNS and CDR2 as SASEGT, both from the germline V gene. The germline ends are 14 bases apart after V is trimmed by 5 bases and J by 4 bases.